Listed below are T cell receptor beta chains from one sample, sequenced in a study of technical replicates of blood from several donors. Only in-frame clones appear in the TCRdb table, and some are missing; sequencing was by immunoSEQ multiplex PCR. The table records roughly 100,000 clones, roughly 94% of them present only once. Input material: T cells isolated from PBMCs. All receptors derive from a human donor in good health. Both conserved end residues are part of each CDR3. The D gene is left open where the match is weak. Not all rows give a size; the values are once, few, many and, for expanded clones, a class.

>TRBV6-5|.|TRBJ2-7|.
TGTGCCAGCAGTTACTCCCCCGGGGTCTACGAGCAGTACTTC
CASSYSPGVYEQYF
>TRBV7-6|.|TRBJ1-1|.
TGTGCCAGCAGCTTAGGGTGGGCAGGCAAGAGCACTGAAGCTTTCTTT
CASSLGWAGKSTEAFF
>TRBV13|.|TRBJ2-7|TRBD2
TGTGCCAGCAGCTGGGGACTAGCTGCCGACTACGAGCAGTACTTC
CASSWGLAADYEQYF
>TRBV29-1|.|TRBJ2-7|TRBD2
TGCAGCGCCGGGACTAGCGGGAGTTACGAGCAGTACTTC
CSAGTSGSYEQYF
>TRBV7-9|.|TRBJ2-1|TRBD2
TGTGCCAGCAGCCCACTAGCGGGAAGGTACAATGAGCAGTTCTTC
CASSPLAGRYNEQFF
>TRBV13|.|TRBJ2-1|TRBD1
TGTGCCAGCAGTTGGGACAGGGGCTCCTACAATGAGCAGTTCTTC
CASSWDRGSYNEQFF
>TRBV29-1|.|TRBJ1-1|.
TGCAGCGTTGGGCAGTCGAACACTGAAGCTTTCTTT
CSVGQSNTEAFF
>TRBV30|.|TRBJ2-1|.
TGTGCCGGAGAAGGTTCGGGGAGCTCCTACAATGAGCAGTTCTTC
CAGEGSGSSYNEQFF
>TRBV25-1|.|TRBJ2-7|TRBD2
TGTGCCAGCAGAACGACTAGCGGATACGAGCAGTACTTC
CASRTTSGYEQYF
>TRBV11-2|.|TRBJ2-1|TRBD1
TGTGCCAGCAGCTTAAACCCCGGGGACAGGGAAGGGATCTTC
CASSLNPGDREGIF
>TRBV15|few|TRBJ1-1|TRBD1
TGTGCCACCAGCAGCCTACCGATTACAGGGGGCACTGAAGCTTTCTTT
CATSSLPITGGTEAFF
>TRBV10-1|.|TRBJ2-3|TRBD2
TGCGCCAGCAGTGGGCTAGCGGGGGCCGTTACAGGCACAGATACGCAGTATTTT
CASSGLAGAVTGTDTQYF
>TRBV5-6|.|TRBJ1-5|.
TGTGCCAGCAGCTTCAGGGGTAGCAATCAGCCCCAGCATTTT
CASSFRGSNQPQHF
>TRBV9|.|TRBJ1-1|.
TGTGCCAGCAGCGGATATCAGAAGAACACTGAAGCTTTCTTT
CASSGYQKNTEAFF
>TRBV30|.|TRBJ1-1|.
TGTGCCTGGATGGGGGGGTGGACTGAAGCTTTCTTT
CAWMGGWTEAFF
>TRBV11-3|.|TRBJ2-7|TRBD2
TGTGCCAGCAGCCTTCTAGCGGGAGGTAATAGCGAGCAGTACTTC
CASSLLAGGNSEQYF
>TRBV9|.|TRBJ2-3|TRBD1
TGTGCCAGCAGCGATATGACAGGGACAAGCACAGATACGCAGTATTTT
CASSDMTGTSTDTQYF
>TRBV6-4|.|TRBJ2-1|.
TGTGCCAGCAGTTCCGACAGGAGCTCCTACAATGAGCAGTTCTTC
CASSSDRSSYNEQFF
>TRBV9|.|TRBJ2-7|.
TGTGCCAGCAGCGGAGTTTCCGGGACACCATACTACGAGCAGTACTTC
CASSGVSGTPYYEQYF
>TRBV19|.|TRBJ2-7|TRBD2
TGTGCCAGTAGTATAGCGACTAGCGGATCCTACGAGCAGTACTTC
CASSIATSGSYEQYF
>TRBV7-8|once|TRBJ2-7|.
TGTGCCAGCAGCTTAGCGCTCGTAGGGGCGTCTACTTACGAGCAGTACTTC
CASSLALVGASTYEQYF
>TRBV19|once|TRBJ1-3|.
TGTGCCAGTACCCCCCTTCCTTCTTCTGGAAACACCATATATTTT
CASTPLPSSGNTIYF
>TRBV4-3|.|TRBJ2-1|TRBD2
TGCGCCAGCAGCCAAGACCCGACTAGCGGAAGCTCCTACAATGAGCAGTTCTTC
CASSQDPTSGSSYNEQFF
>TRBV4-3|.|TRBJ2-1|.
TGCGCCAGCAGCCAAGATTGGCTAGCCACGGGGATAAGCAATGAGCAGTTCTTC
CASSQDWLATGISNEQFF
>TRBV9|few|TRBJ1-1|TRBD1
TGTGCCAGCAGCGAGGGACAGGGGGCTTGGGAAGCTTTCTTT
CASSEGQGAWEAFF
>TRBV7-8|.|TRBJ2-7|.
TGTGCCAGCAGCCTAAACTTCTACTCCTACGAGCAGTACTTC
CASSLNFYSYEQYF
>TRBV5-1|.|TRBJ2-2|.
TGCGCCAGCAGCTCTTCGACCGGGGAGCTGTTTTTT
CASSSSTGELFF
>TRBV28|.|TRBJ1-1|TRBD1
TGTGCCAGCAGACCAGGGGGGGAAATCCTGACAGGGGGACTGAAGGCTTTCTTT
CASRPGGEILTGGLKAFF
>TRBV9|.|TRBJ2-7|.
TGTGCCAGCAGCGGAGGACAGACCTACGAGCAGTACTTC
CASSGGQTYEQYF
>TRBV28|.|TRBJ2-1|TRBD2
TGTGCCAGCAGTCTAGGACTAGGGGTCAATGAGCAGTTCTTC
CASSLGLGVNEQFF
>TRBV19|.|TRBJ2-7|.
TGTGCCAGTATGGGAGTCGGGGGACTCTACGAGCAGTACTTC
CASMGVGGLYEQYF
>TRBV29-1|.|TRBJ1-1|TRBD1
TGCAGCGCTTCGATAGGACAGGGGCAAACTGAAGCTTTCTTT
CSASIGQGQTEAFF
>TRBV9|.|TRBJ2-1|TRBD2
TGTGCCAGCAGCGGACTAGCGGGAGTGGCAAATGAGCAGTTCTTC
CASSGLAGVANEQFF
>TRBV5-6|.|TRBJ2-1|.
TGTGCCAGCAGCAAGATTAGCGTCAATGAGCAGTTCTTC
CASSKISVNEQFF
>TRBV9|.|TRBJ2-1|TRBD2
TGTGCCAGCAGCGAGAGCGGGAGAAACTACAATGAGCAGTTCTTC
CASSESGRNYNEQFF
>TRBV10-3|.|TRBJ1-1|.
TGTGCCATCAGTGTAGAGGGATTGAACACTGAAGCTTTCTTT
CAISVEGLNTEAFF
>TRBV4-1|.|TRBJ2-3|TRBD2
TGCGCCAGCAGCACTCGACTAGCGGGGCTCACAGATACGCAGTATTTT
CASSTRLAGLTDTQYF
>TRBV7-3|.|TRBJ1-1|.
TGTGCCAGCAGCTTAAATGGCTGGGGCCCTGAAGCTTTCTTT
CASSLNGWGPEAFF
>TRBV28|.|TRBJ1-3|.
TGTGCCAGCAGAACGCAGGGATCTGGAAACACCATATATTTT
CASRTQGSGNTIYF
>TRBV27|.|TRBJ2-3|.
TGTGCCAGCAGTTTACCCGAGGCAGATACGCAGTATTTT
CASSLPEADTQYF
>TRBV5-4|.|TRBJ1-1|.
TGTGCCAGCAGCTCCCTTTGGGGGCGAGAGGACACTGAAGCTTTCTTT
CASSSLWGREDTEAFF
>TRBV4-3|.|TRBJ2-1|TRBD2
TGCGCCAGCAGCCAAAGAGCGGGGGAGCAGTTCTTC
CASSQRAGEQFF
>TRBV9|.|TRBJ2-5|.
TGTGCCAGCAGCGTAGAGGGGAAGGGGGAGACCCAGTACTTC
CASSVEGKGETQYF
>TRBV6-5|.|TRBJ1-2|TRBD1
TGTGCCAGCAGTTACTTTCTTGTGACAGGGATCTATGGCTACACCTTC
CASSYFLVTGIYGYTF